One TCR beta chain is described in this entry. This clone's antigen is unknown. Within one base of it there is no much larger clone, and no base qualities were kept. This record belongs to a study of Graves' ophthalmopathy and Graves' hyperthyroidism (dated by TCRdb to about 2018). Some background on the complete study: Peripheral blood was collected at initial diagnosis, before any treatment. In total, approximately 130 blood samples were TCR-sequenced: some 43 ophthalmopathy, roughly 80 hyperthyroidism and approximately 17 hyperthyroidism-to-ophthalmopathy patients. After sampling, hyperthyroidism patients received methimazole starting at 30 mg daily, and ophthalmopathy patients received high-dose intravenous methylprednisolone. T-cell repertoires of thyroid tissue and blood were compared in a handful of hyperthyroidism patients. An independent validation cohort was composed of approximately 18 hyperthyroidism patients and 17 patients who later progressed from hyperthyroidism to ophthalmopathy. A discovery set of 100 patients (43 ophthalmopathy, about 55 stable hyperthyroidism) was enrolled to explore V-J signatures distinguishing ophthalmopathy from hyperthyroidism. The study used TCR beta repertoire signatures to distinguish Graves' ophthalmopathy from Graves' hyperthyroidism and to predict progression to ophthalmopathy.

Study-wide conclusions, independent of this receptor: Sample size was not statistically predetermined, and group allocation was not concealed from the investigators. In validation, the model predicted ophthalmopathy progression with 55% to 71% sensitivity and approximately 75% specificity; 12 predicted patients were CT-confirmed with GO in a median of approximately 6.5 months. Most of the expanded thyroid clonotypes with a frequency above 0.001 were also detected in blood, and it was suggested that the thyroid immune response may be reflected by blood repertoires. In cross-validation, the 13-signature model distinguished ophthalmopathy from stable hyperthyroidism with more than 85% sensitivity and roughly 84% specificity, while in the test set the corresponding values were about 80% and 75%.

Ophthalmopathy patients had moderately to severely active disease, Clinical Activity Score of at least 3, NOSPECS grade of at least 4, and disease duration under 3 months. Patients with other autoimmune diseases, uncontrolled infections, pregnancy or lactation were excluded. Clinical symptoms, serum thyroxine, TRAb, thyroid ultrasound and orbital computed tomography were used for diagnosis. Ficoll-Paque density gradient centrifugation was used to isolate PBMCs from about 10 ml of fresh peripheral blood. Trizol reagent was used to extract the total RNA, and its quality was then checked on an Agilent 2100 Bioanalyzer. For repertoire sequencing, TCR beta CDR3 regions were amplified from RNA transcripts. A first-round RT-PCR used HTBI primers with the Qiagen OneStep RT-PCR kit, followed by a second-round multiplex PCR, size selection and purification. Libraries were sequenced on an Illumina HiSeq2000 using paired-end 100 bp reads. The study's own analysis went as follows. SOAPnuke was used to process the reads, throwing out any read that had adapters, had uncalled bases, had a mean Phred below 15, or lacked an exact constant-primer or identifier match. High-quality paired reads were merged with COPE v1.2.5. Each unique nucleotide sequence was treated as a clonotype, and MiTCR v1.1 was used to align the clonotypes to the IMGT TRB V, D and J references. Analysis was restricted to V-J combinations with a frequency above 0.0001, which covered about 99% of repertoires. For each V-J combination, a TCR clonal expansion and chaos score was defined as the ratio of F50 clonal expansion to chaos observed in the TCRdist matrix. Features were reduced by Welch's t-statistics and random forest to approximately 13 V-J combinations, which fed a naive Bayes classifier. The Morisita-Horn index was used to measure how similar the thyroid and blood repertoires were. TCRdb took the public reads, trimmed them with fastp at Q25, ran MiXCR for clone calling and kept in-frame beta chains. Each entry merges the rows of one CDR3 protein and shows their most common DNA and genes. The V and J calls follow TCRdb's processing rather than the paper's. This sample holds about 740,000 distinct CDR3 sequences; 40% were observed only once. The ten largest clones capture roughly 46% of the sample.

This sequence originates from an adult man with Graves' ophthalmopathy. Material for sequencing was peripheral blood.

The DNA reads as follows: TGTGCCAGCAGCGCCGGGAGCGACTCCTACGAGCAGTACTTC. This sequence encodes CASSAGSDSYEQYF. Rearrangement joined TRBV9 to TRBJ2-7; the D region possibly corresponds to TRBD2 (6 bases align). According to the germline V gene, CDR1 reads SGDLS and CDR2 reads YYNGEE. V drops 3 bases and J drops 0 bases, leaving 10 bases in between. The CDR3 starts with the cysteine, ends with the phenylalanine, and has 14 residues. The CDR3 DNA has 42 bases and is translated from base 1.